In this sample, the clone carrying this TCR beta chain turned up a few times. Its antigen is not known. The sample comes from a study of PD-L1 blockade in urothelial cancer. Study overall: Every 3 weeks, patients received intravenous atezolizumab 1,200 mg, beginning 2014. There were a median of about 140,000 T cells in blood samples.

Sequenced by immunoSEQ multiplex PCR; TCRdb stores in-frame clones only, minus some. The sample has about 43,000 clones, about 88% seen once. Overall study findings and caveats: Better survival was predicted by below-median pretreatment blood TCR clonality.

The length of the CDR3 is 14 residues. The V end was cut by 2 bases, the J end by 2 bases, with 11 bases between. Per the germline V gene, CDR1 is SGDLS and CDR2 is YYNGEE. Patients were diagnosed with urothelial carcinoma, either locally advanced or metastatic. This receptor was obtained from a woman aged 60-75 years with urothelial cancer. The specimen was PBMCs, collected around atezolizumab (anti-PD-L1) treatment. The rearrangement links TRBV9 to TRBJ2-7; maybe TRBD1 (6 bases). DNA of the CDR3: TGTGCCAGCAGCGTTACAGGGTTCCCCTACGAGCAGTACTTC. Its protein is CASSVTGFPYEQYF.